One T cell receptor (beta chain) is described in this entry. Antigen: not known. A CD45RO/CCR7/CD25/CD127/CD95/CD27 panel sorted naive, central memory, regulatory and stem cell-like memory CD4+ cells. Sorted cells reached over 95% purity in every population. This specimen belongs to a study of beta chain features in type 1 diabetes. General study findings and limits: Researchers report that Type 1 diabetes patients had moderately but significantly shorter TCRB CDR3s across all four CD4+ subsets. PCR might pick shorter templates more often, in the same way for patients and controls. In type 1 diabetes patients, VDJ junctions had fewer insertions; deletions at these junctions were more frequent.

The CDR3 runs 14 residues. Trimming at V came to 6 bases and at J to 8 bases, leaving 9 bases not matched to a gene. Germline CDR1 SGHDN, CDR2 FVKESK. The whole isolated RNA underwent reverse transcription, so sequencing captured expressed TCRB transcripts. Assay: immunoSEQ multiplex PCR; the TCRdb copy retains only in-frame clones and omits some. The data hold roughly 700,000 clones, with roughly 13% observed a single time. The material sequenced was naive CD4+ T cells from blood. This receptor was obtained from a young man with type 1 diabetes. The rearrangement joins TRBV14 to TRBJ2-1, with 8 bases lining up with TRBD1. The CDR3 protein is CASRRTDRGDEQFF. The CDR3 DNA follows: TGTGCCAGCAGACGTACCGACAGGGGCGATGAGCAGTTCTTC.